The 12 T cell receptor beta chains below all came from one sample that was sequenced in a study of PD-1 blockade in classical Hodgkin lymphoma. Time point denoted: newly diagnosed, previously untreated cHL patient sample. The table came from immunoSEQ multiplex PCR; TCRdb's copy has only in-frame clones and leaves some out. The repertoire includes about 30,000 clones, approximately 91% of them detected once, and under 4% sits in the top ten. The sample was peripheral blood mononuclear cells (PBMCs). The source is a human donor with classical Hodgkin lymphoma.

As DNA, the CDR3 is TGTGCCACCACCAGGGGAGACACCGGGGAGCTGTTTTTT. It encodes CATTRGDTGELFF. The rearrangement uses TRBV10-3 and TRBJ2-2; a weak D match, TRBD1 (6 bases). The germline gives CDR1 ENHRY, CDR2 SYGVKD. With 10 bases removed from V and 3 bases from J, the gap between germline ends came to 12 bases. The CDR3 contains 13 residues.

The gene calls are TRBV6-1 and TRBJ1-4; D uncertain. Germline V gene data show CDR1 as MNHNS and CDR2 as SASEGT. The V and J ends lost 4 bases and 0 bases respectively, with 12 bases between them. The CDR3 consists of 16 residues. CDR3 region: CASSGGGDPTNEKLFF. In DNA, the CDR3 is TGTGCCAGCAGTGGAGGAGGAGACCCAACTAATGAAAAACTGTTTTTT.

The chain couples TRBV30 to TRBJ2-3; D is ambiguous. From germline, CDR1 is GTSNPN and CDR2 SVGIG (reference sequence). The CDR3 consists of 12 residues. Trimming took off 5 bases at V and 0 bases at J, with 6 bases between the two ends. In nucleotides, the CDR3 is TGTGCCTGGGACGGTAGCACAGATACGCAGTATTTT. This translates into CAWDGSTDTQYF. Looking up the rest from reference TRBV30 and TRBJ2-3 gives the full variable domain: SQTIHQWPATLVQPVGSPLSLECTVEGTSNPNLYWYRQAAGRGLQLLFYSVGIGQISSEVPQNLSASRPQDRQFILSSKKLLLSDSGFYLCAWDGSTDTQYFGPGTRLTVL.

The CDR3: CASRPGQDYNEQFF. In DNA, the CDR3 is TGTGCCAGCAGACCCGGACAGGACTACAATGAGCAGTTCTTC. The rearrangement links TRBV28 to TRBJ2-1; 7 positions agree with TRBD1. Germline CDR1 is MDHEN and CDR2 is SYDVKM. The CDR3 runs to 14 residues. V trimming: 6 bases; J trimming: 3 bases; junction bases outside the gene matches: 5.

This clone showed up just once. The V call is TRBV7-9, the J call TRBJ2-3, with D tentatively TRBD2 (6 bases). The CDR3 has 16 residues. Germline CDR1 and CDR2: SEHNR and FQNEAQ (reference sequence). V was pared by 5 bases and J by 4 bases, with 19 bases between. The CDR3 reads CASSPDLTGGADTQYF. CDR3 DNA sequence: TGTGCCAGCAGCCCCGACCTAACAGGCGGGGCAGATACGCAGTATTTT.

This clone was counted a few times. This sequence joins TRBV28 and TRBJ1-5, with D unresolved. V lost 6 bases and J 4 bases, leaving 7 bases between the germline ends. Germline-derived CDR1 and CDR2 are MDHEN and SYDVKM. The CDR3 sequence is 12 residues long. The CDR3 region has the DNA TGTGCCAGCAGGACTGGTAATCAGCCCCAGCATTTT. Translation gives CASRTGNQPQHF.

The chain combines TRBV5-1 with TRBJ2-3, with TRBD2 as a possible D gene (5 bases). V lost 4 bases to trimming and J lost 5 bases, with 17 bases between them. Germline loops: CDR1 SGHRS, CDR2 YFSETQ. The CDR3 loop spans 15 amino acids. The CDR3 sequence is CASSPPGAGGDTQYF. The DNA of the CDR3 is TGCGCCAGCAGCCCTCCGGGCGCCGGAGGAGATACGCAGTATTTT.

This clone was counted once. The V and J genes are TRBV7-9 and TRBJ2-2, with D perhaps matching TRBD2 (6 bases). Germline V CDR1 and CDR2: SEHNR, FQNEAQ (reference sequence). V gave up 3 bases and J gave up 5 bases, with 10 bases separating them. CDR3 size: 14 residues. This CDR3 is CASSFAGRTGELFF. The CDR3 bases are TGTGCCAGCAGCTTTGCGGGAAGGACCGGGGAGCTGTTTTTT.

DNA of the CDR3: TGCGCCAGCAGCTTGGTCGGACAGAGGAATGAAAAACTGTTTTTT. It yields the protein CASSLVGQRNEKLFF. V gene TRBV5-1 combines with J gene TRBJ1-4; possible D gene TRBD1, 6 bases. Germline CDR1 is SGHRS and CDR2 is YFSETQ. Trimming stripped 0 bases from V and 5 bases from J, with 11 bases between. The CDR3 runs to 15 residues.

The rearrangement joins TRBV11-2 to TRBJ2-7; the D gene is possibly TRBD1 (5 bases). Per the germline V gene, CDR1 is SGHAT and CDR2 is FQNNGV. With 3 bases removed from V and 3 bases from J, the gap between germline ends came to 12 bases. The CDR3 is 14 amino acids. The CDR3 sequence is CASSFSGRDYEQYF. The CDR3, as DNA: TGTGCCAGCAGCTTCTCAGGCAGGGACTACGAGCAGTACTTC. Full variable domain (outside the CDR3, taken from reference TRBV11-2 and TRBJ2-7): EAGVAQSPRYKIIEKRQSVAFWCNPISGHATLYWYQQILGQGPKLLIQFQNNGVVDDSQLPKDRFSAERLKGVDSTLKIQPAKLEDSAVYLCASSFSGRDYEQYFGPGTRLTVT.

V and J are TRBV21-1 and TRBJ2-5; TRBD1, the D gene given by the table, was not confirmed from the DNA. TRBV21-1 is a pseudogene segment. The CDR3 loop spans 18 amino acids. The CDR3 sequence: CASSKEWARARTRETQYF. CDR3 bases: TGTGCCAGCAGCAAAGAGTGGGCCAGGGCAAGAACACGAGAGACCCAGTACTTC.

The chain joins TRBV7-2 to TRBJ2-7, with D possibly matching TRBD2 (5 bases). The germline V gene has CDR1 SGHTA and CDR2 FQGNSA. The V end was cut by 0 bases, the J end by 2 bases, with 8 bases between. CDR3 length equals 14 residues. The CDR3 nucleotides read TGTGCCAGCAGCTTAGCTGGGAGAACCTACGAGCAGTACTTC. It yields the protein CASSLAGRTYEQYF.